Following are 6 T cell receptor beta chains from one sample sequenced in a study of blood T cell repertoires in COVID-19. Assay used: immunoSEQ multiplex PCR; TCRdb lists only in-frame clones, some missing. The table shows about 68,000 clones, with about 90% occurring only once. Material for sequencing was peripheral blood. Receptors originate from a woman between 50 and 59 years old with COVID-19, enrolled during active disease.

In this sample, this clone turned up once. J is TRBJ1-2 and V is TRBV28; 10 nucleotides line up with TRBD1. In germline, CDR1 is MDHEN, CDR2 SYDVKM. V dropped 0 bases and J dropped 8; count of bases not matched to a gene: 9. The CDR3 has 16 amino acids. CDR3: CASSLWRTGGTIGYTF. The DNA for the CDR3 is TGTGCCAGCAGTTTATGGAGGACAGGGGGGACGATCGGCTACACCTTC.

The chain uses TRBV7-8 and TRBJ2-5; a possible D gene is TRBD1 (5 bases). The CDR3 runs 14 residues. Trimming took off 1 base at V and 5 bases at J, with 11 bases between the two ends. Germline loops: CDR1 SGHVS, CDR2 FQNEAQ. The CDR3 DNA is TGTGCCAGCAGCTTAGGCAGGGTGTCGGAGACCCAGTACTTC. It codes for CASSLGRVSETQYF.

The chain links TRBV7-6 to TRBJ2-7; the D gene is possibly TRBD1 (5 bases). The CDR3 spans 15 residues. V lost 2 bases and J lost 2, with 13 bases in between. Germline CDR1 and CDR2: SGHVS and FNYEAQ. This CDR3 reads CASSLQDNEAYEQYF. The CDR3 DNA reads as TGTGCCAGCAGCTTACAGGACAATGAGGCCTACGAGCAGTACTTC.

V and J are TRBV7-2 and TRBJ2-2, with 8 bases matching TRBD2. The length of the CDR3 is 17 residues. Germline V gene sequence: CDR1 SGHTA, CDR2 FQGNSA. Trimming took 4 bases from V and 0 from J; bases not matched to a gene: 7. The CDR3 DNA sequence: TGTGCCAGCAGCTACGTAGCGGGATACGCGAACACCGGGGAGCTGTTTTTT. Translating gives CASSYVAGYANTGELFF.

This chain joins TRBV6-5 and TRBJ1-2; TRBD1 aligns across 7 bases. The CDR3 is 12 amino acids. Germline V gene data show CDR1 as MNHEY and CDR2 as SVGAGI. Trimming cost V 7 bases and J 6 bases; bases outside gene matches: 5. The CDR3 region has the DNA TGTGCCAGCACAGACAGGGTCCATGGCTACACCTTC. Amino acids: CASTDRVHGYTF.

This rearrangement joins TRBV3-1 (or the pseudogene TRBV3-2) to TRBJ2-1, with 11 bases identical to TRBD1. The CDR3 sequence is 15 residues long. V gave up 6 bases and J gave up 7 bases; unmatched junction bases: 8. CDR1 is LGHDT, CDR2 YNNKEL, per germline (reference sequence). The CDR3 spells CASRLGQGAVNEQFF. CDR3 DNA sequence: TGTGCCAGCAGACTCGGACAGGGGGCAGTTAATGAGCAGTTCTTC.